The next 9 T cell receptor beta chains were all read from a single sample in a study of beta chain features in type 1 diabetes. Study outcomes and limitations: People with Type 1 diabetes carried modestly yet significantly shorter TCRB CDR3s in all four CD4+ subsets.

Their specific antigens are unknown. cDNA synthesis used the whole RNA isolate, giving expressed TCRB sequences. The repertoire was sequenced with immunoSEQ multiplex PCR; TCRdb's copy has only in-frame clones and lacks some. The sample shows 600,000 to 700,000 clones, around an eighth of them seen only once. The sequencing sample was made of naive CD4+ T cells from blood. Receptors were obtained from a man younger than 30 with type 1 diabetes.

The chain couples TRBV11-2 to TRBJ2-2; D tentatively reads TRBD1 or TRBD2 (5 bases each). From germline, CDR1 is SGHAT and CDR2 FQNNGV. Deletions cut 5 bases from V and 1 base from J, with 14 bases between. This CDR3 has 16 amino acids. CDR3 protein: CASSSGQNLNTGELFF. CDR3 sequence (DNA): TGTGCCAGCAGCAGCGGACAAAATTTGAACACCGGGGAGCTGTTTTTT.

The chain is built from TRBV21-1 and TRBJ2-7; the table gives TRBD1 as D, unverified against the DNA. TRBV21-1 is designated a pseudogene. This CDR3 has 14 residues. CDR3 in DNA: TGTGCCAGCAGCAAAATTCTAGGTGGGACAGCGATTTGTGTC. Translated, it gives CASSKILGGTAICV.

The chain couples TRBV6-1 to TRBJ2-3, with D perhaps matching TRBD2 (6 bases). The germline V gene has CDR1 MNHNS and CDR2 SASEGT. V was trimmed by 6 bases and J by 0 bases, leaving 13 bases between them. This CDR3 spans 15 amino acids. In DNA form, the CDR3 reads TGTGCCAGCAGCCAGGGACTCACTAGCACAGATACGCAGTATTTT. The encoded protein is CASSQGLTSTDTQYF.

This clone was seen a handful of times. The rearrangement uses TRBV30 and TRBJ1-4, with a possible D match to TRBD1 (5 bases). CDR1 is GTSNPN and CDR2 is SVGIG in the germline V gene (reference sequence). This CDR3 comprises 14 residues. V was clipped by 4 bases and J by 7 bases, with 16 bases between them. CDR3 nucleotide sequence: TGTGCCTGGAAAGGGACTAATCAGGGTGAAAAACTGTTTTTT. This sequence encodes CAWKGTNQGEKLFF. The whole variable domain, filled in from reference TRBV30 and TRBJ1-4, reads SQTIHQWPATLVQPVGSPLSLECTVEGTSNPNLYWYRQAAGRGLQLLFYSVGIGQISSEVPQNLSASRPQDRQFILSSKKLLLSDSGFYLCAWKGTNQGEKLFFGSGTQLSVL.

This clone showed up just a few times. This chain joins TRBV7-2 and TRBJ2-5; 8 nucleotides line up with TRBD1. This CDR3 spans 15 amino acids. Germline CDR1 reads SGHTA; CDR2 reads FQGNSA. The junction had 5 bases not matched to a gene; V was cut back by 0 bases and J by 5 bases. CDR3 DNA: TGTGCCAGCAGCTTAGCGCGCAGGGGGCATGAGACCCAGTACTTC. It specifies CASSLARRGHETQYF.

The J gene is TRBJ1-1, the V gene TRBV7-2; maybe TRBD1 (6 bases). Germline CDR1 SGHTA, CDR2 FQGNSA. This CDR3 has 14 residues. V lost 6 bases to trimming and J lost 1 base, with 12 bases between them. The CDR3 sequence is CASRDRATNTEAFF. CDR3 coding DNA: TGTGCCAGCAGGGACAGAGCAACGAACACTGAAGCTTTCTTT.

The J gene is TRBJ2-5, the V gene TRBV7-9; TRBD2 matches 7 bases. The V gene's germline CDR1 is SEHNR and CDR2 FQNEAQ (reference sequence). V gave up 5 bases and J gave up 3 bases; unmatched junction bases: 6. The CDR3 loop spans 14 amino acids. The DNA for the CDR3 is TGTGCCAGCAGCCCCCGGGGAGGGGAAGAGACCCAGTACTTC. This sequence encodes CASSPRGGEETQYF.

This clone came up a few times. The rearrangement joins TRBV25-1 to TRBJ1-4; possible D gene TRBD1, 5 bases. CDR1 and CDR2 from the germline V gene are MGHDK and SYGVNS. This CDR3 region has 16 residues. Trimming cost V 6 bases and J 8 bases, with 22 bases left between them. CDR3 region: CASRHPGHPLWEKLFF. The CDR3 DNA reads as TGTGCCAGCAGACATCCCGGACATCCATTATGGGAAAAACTGTTTTTT.

This chain connects TRBV4-1 to TRBJ2-7; no definite D call. V was clipped by 0 bases and J by 10 bases, with 13 bases between them. This CDR3 is built from 13 residues. Germline CDR1 MGHRA, CDR2 YSYEKL. DNA for the CDR3: TGCGCCAGCAGCCAAGATGAGTACGTTATTCAGTACTTC. This encodes CASSQDEYVIQYF.